A selection of T cell receptor beta chains follows, all from one sample in a study of CD8 T cells in Susac syndrome. TCRdb re-analysed the immunoSEQ multiplex PCR reads in MiXCR, keeping a single row per CDR3 protein. The table records 150,000 to 200,000 distinct CDR3 sequences, 92% of them present only once. Sequencing used CD4+ T cells from PBMCs. Receptors were obtained from a human donor in good health. CDR3s include the opening cysteine and the closing phenylalanine or tryptophan. The order of the fields is D gene, J gene, V gene, clone size, CDR3 protein, CDR3 DNA. The D gene is left open where the match is weak. Not every row has a clone size; where given, it reads once, few, many or a size class.

NA TRBJ2-1 TRBV29-1 NA CSVDTSWQFF TGCAGCGTTGATACTAGCTGGCAGTTCTTC
NA TRBJ2-3 TRBV7-2 NA CASSSVGPSTDTQYF TGTGCCAGCAGCTCCGTCGGGCCTAGCACAGATACGCAGTATTTT
NA TRBJ1-4 TRBV2 NA CASSGEGEKLFF TGTGCCAGCAGTGGAGAGGGGGAAAAACTGTTTTTT
NA TRBJ2-5 TRBV30 NA CAWSGGGGETQYF TGTGCCTGGAGTGGTGGCGGAGGGGAGACCCAGTACTTC
NA TRBJ2-3 TRBV6-2/TRBV6-3 NA CASNEGGDTQYF TGTGCCAGCAACGAGGGGGGGGATACGCAGTATTTT
TRBD2 TRBJ2-1 TRBV5-1 NA CASSLDLGGDEQFF TGCGCCAGCAGCTTGGACCTGGGGGGGGATGAGCAGTTCTTC
NA TRBJ2-5 TRBV7-2 NA CASSLGQRGETQYF TGTGCCAGCAGTTTGGGACAACGAGGGGAGACCCAGTACTTC
NA TRBJ2-3 TRBV10-3 NA CAISESPTLGTDTQYF TGTGCCATCAGTGAATCCCCAACTCTGGGCACAGATACGCAGTATTTT
NA TRBJ1-2 TRBV7-2 NA CASSLAIGDYGYTF TGTGCCAGCAGCTTAGCGATCGGGGACTATGGCTACACCTTC
NA TRBJ2-5 TRBV28 NA CASSFGKETQYF TGTGCCAGCAGTTTCGGGAAGGAGACCCAGTACTTC
NA TRBJ2-6 TRBV7-9 few CASSWSGTTGAGANVLTF TGTGCCAGCAGCTGGAGCGGTACAACAGGCGCTGGGGCCAACGTCCTGACTTTC
TRBD1 TRBJ2-3 TRBV14 NA CASSPGTVLQYTQYF TGTGCCAGCAGCCCCGGGACAGTTCTACAATATACGCAGTATTTT
NA TRBJ1-4 TRBV20-1 NA CSAAETGWKKLFF TGCAGTGCTGCCGAGACCGGGTGGAAAAAACTGTTTTTT
NA TRBJ2-5 TRBV3-1 NA CASSQEVRQGGETQYF TGTGCCAGCAGCCAAGAAGTTCGGCAGGGAGGAGAGACCCAGTACTTC
TRBD2 TRBJ2-1 TRBV24-1 NA CATQLAGGTYNEQFF TGTGCCACCCAACTAGCGGGTGGTACCTACAATGAGCAGTTCTTC
NA TRBJ1-5 TRBV7-2 few CASSRRDQPQHF TGTGCCAGCAGCAGGAGGGATCAGCCCCAGCATTTT